The source of this T cell receptor (beta chain) is a study of CD8+ T cells in alopecia areata. RNA extraction and reverse transcription yielded cDNA as sequencing template. Sequencing was performed with immunoSEQ multiplex PCR; in TCRdb, only in-frame clones are kept and a portion is missing. Of around 120,000 clones listed, 35% to 40% are singletons. Sequencing was done on a sample of CD4+ T cells sorted from blood. This receptor was taken from a human donor with alopecia areata.

This CDR3 is CASSQGGDFLSYEQYF. In DNA form, the CDR3 reads TGCGCCAGCAGCCAAGGAGGGGACTTCCTCTCCTACGAGCAGTACTTC. This chain joins TRBV4-1 and TRBJ2-7; tentatively, D is TRBD2 (6 bases). CDR3 length equals 16 residues. Trimming pared 1 base from V and 0 bases from J, leaving 13 bases between. The germline gives CDR1 MGHRA, CDR2 YSYEKL.